This T cell receptor beta chain was sequenced in a study of blood T cell repertoires in COVID-19. On the study more broadly: Sites across the United States, Italy and Spain contributed samples from acute and convalescent COVID-19. T cells, B-cell-depleted T cells, or PBMCs supplied cDNA or gDNA.

Per the authors' pipeline: It was from reference gene primer amplification that nucleated cell counts were estimated. Measured with immunoSEQ multiplex PCR; TCRdb has only the in-frame clones, and not every one. V, J and clone size were drawn from that table, and D and trimming were deduced from the DNA. The sample lists approximately 38,000 clones; 91% were seen once. This CDR3 contains 14 residues. Trimming cost V 4 bases and J 1 base; bases outside gene matches: 6. The germline V gene has CDR1 SQVTM and CDR2 ANQGSEA. The sequenced sample was peripheral blood. The receptor was derived from a woman over 75 with acute or convalescent COVID-19. The chain has TRBV29-1 and TRBJ1-1; 7 positions agree with TRBD1. The CDR3 region has the DNA TGCAGCGTTGTTGGGACAGAATCGAACACTGAAGCTTTCTTT. This gives the protein CSVVGTESNTEAFF.